What follows are 20 T cell receptor beta chains derived from one specimen sequenced in a study of blood T cells in healthy people across ages. Primers used in a second PCR of about 7 to 12 cycles were a sample-barcoded 5' primer and a J-beta primer mix. TCRdb called the 5' RACE reads again in MiXCR, with one record for every CDR3 protein. The sample lists about 1.7 million distinct CDR3 sequences; 28% were seen once. The sequencing input was blood. The receptors come from a young woman in good health.

CDR3 nucleotides: TGCAGTGCTGGGACTAGCGGGGGTACTGCCGGGGAGCTGTTTTTT. It yields the protein CSAGTSGGTAGELFF. The V and J genes are TRBV20-1 and TRBJ2-2, with 14 bases aligning to TRBD2. Trimming at V came to 5 bases and at J to 6 bases, leaving 5 bases not matched to a gene. Germline CDR1 DFQATT, CDR2 SNEGSKA (reference sequence). The CDR3 totals 15 residues.

V is TRBV20-1 and J is TRBJ2-1, with TRBD2 identical over 14 bases. The CDR3 totals 14 residues. J lost 7 bases, V lost 7 bases, and 6 bases had no gene match. Germline V gene sequence: CDR1 DFQATT, CDR2 SNEGSKA (reference sequence). Here the CDR3 reads CSVVGTSGSNEQFF. CDR3 in DNA: TGCAGTGTAGTGGGGACTAGCGGGAGTAATGAGCAGTTCTTC.

This clonotype came up a few times. This chain uses TRBV5-1 with TRBJ1-5; no clear D gene. The germline CDR1 and CDR2 sequences are SGHRS and YFSETQ. Trimming shortened V by 0 bases and J by 5 bases, and 9 bases separated the two germline ends. The CDR3 runs 14 residues. CDR3 DNA: TGCGCCAGCAGCTTGGAAGGGATGTATCAGCCCCAGCATTTT. Its protein is CASSLEGMYQPQHF.

The genes are TRBV7-9 and TRBJ2-1; 10 nucleotides match TRBD2. V shed 0 bases and J 6 bases; nucleotides not matched to a gene: 8. The germline CDR1 and CDR2 sequences are SEHNR and FQNEAQ (reference sequence). The CDR3 length is 17 residues. The CDR3 DNA reads TGTGCCAGCAGCTTAGCGCATCGCTGGACTAGCGGCAATGAGCAGTTCTTC. Protein sequence: CASSLAHRWTSGNEQFF.

The chain combines TRBV4-1 with TRBJ2-5; possibly TRBD1 or TRBD2 for D (5 bases each). This CDR3 has 18 residues. V shed 3 bases and J shed 2 bases, with 22 bases lying between them. Per germline, CDR1 MGHRA and CDR2 YSYEKL. The CDR3 nucleotides read TGCGCCAGCAGCCAGGCAACTAGGGGCTTCAGGGAGCAAGAGACCCAGTACTTC. Translating gives CASSQATRGFREQETQYF.

This clonotype was seen more than once but under ten times. The chain combines TRBV4-1 with TRBJ1-2, with D hard to call. The V gene lost 2 bases and the J gene lost 4 bases, with 5 bases spanning the gap. Germline V gene data show CDR1 as MGHRA and CDR2 as YSYEKL. This CDR3 has 12 residues. In nucleotides, the CDR3 is TGCGCCAGCAGCCAATCGGCCTATGGCTACACCTTC. This gives the protein CASSQSAYGYTF.

In this sample, this clonotype turned up many times. This chain joins TRBV6-1 and TRBJ2-1; D unclear. V shed 6 bases and J shed 7 bases, with 28 bases lying between them. This CDR3 comprises 18 residues. Germline CDR1 and CDR2: MNHNS and SASEGT. The DNA for the CDR3 is TGTGCCAGCAGGCAAGGATCTAGTCCTACCTTGATGTGGAATGAGCAGTTCTTC. This translates into CASRQGSSPTLMWNEQFF.

This sequence joins TRBV7-2 and TRBJ2-4; D possibly corresponds to TRBD2 (6 bases). The V gene's germline CDR1 is SGHTA and CDR2 FQGNSA. Trimming took 8 bases from V and 13 from J, leaving 21 bases between them. The CDR3 is 13 residues long. Written as DNA, the CDR3 is TGTGCCAGCCGACGGACTAACGACAATGAGCAGTACTTC. This gives the protein CASRRTNDNEQYF. The full variable domain, its missing parts supplied by reference TRBV7-2 and TRBJ2-4, is GAGVSQSPSNKVTEKGKDVELRCDPISGHTALYWYRQSLGQGLEFLIYFQGNSAPDKSGLPSDRFSAERTGGSVSTLTIQRTQQEDSAVYLCASRRTNDNEQYFGAGTRLSVL.

The chain links TRBV6-5 to TRBJ2-7; TRBD1 matches at 9 bases. This CDR3 contains 14 residues. Germline V CDR1 and CDR2: MNHEY, SVGAGI. V shed 5 bases, J shed 7 bases, and the junction held 9 bases outside the gene matches. CDR3 loop: CASSTGGSVHEQYF. The CDR3 DNA follows: TGTGCCAGCAGTACAGGGGGCTCAGTTCATGAGCAGTACTTC.

J is TRBJ2-7 and V is TRBV20-1, with 7 bases fitting TRBD2. In germline, CDR1 is DFQATT, CDR2 SNEGSKA (reference sequence). CDR3 length: 13 amino acids. The V gene end was trimmed by 5 bases and the J gene end by 3 bases; junction bases not matched to a gene: 7. CDR3 DNA: TGCAGTGCTTCCAGCGGGATCGGCTACGAGCAGTACTTC. Its translation: CSASSGIGYEQYF.

In its sample, this clonotype was seen a few times. The gene calls are TRBV20-1 and TRBJ1-2; TRBD1 might be the D (5 bases). V lost 8 bases and J lost 2, with 21 bases in between. Germline CDR1 reads DFQATT; CDR2 reads SNEGSKA (reference sequence). This CDR3 has 15 amino acids. The CDR3 loop is CSTREYGAANYGYTF. For the CDR3, the DNA is TGCAGTACCCGAGAGTATGGGGCGGCGAACTATGGCTACACCTTC.

This clonotype turned up a few times. The chain recombines TRBV28 with TRBJ2-1, with D maybe TRBD1 (6 bases). This CDR3 is 15 amino acids long. The germline V gene has CDR1 MDHEN and CDR2 SYDVKM. Trimming took off 7 bases at V and 1 base at J, with 14 bases between the two ends. This chain's CDR3 is CASTRRGRSYNEQFF. The CDR3 nucleotides read TGTGCCAGCACCCGCAGGGGAAGATCCTACAATGAGCAGTTCTTC.

The CDR3 here is CASSRDRGQDEQYF. CDR3 DNA sequence: TGTGCCAGCAGCCGAGACAGGGGGCAGGACGAGCAGTACTTC. This chain links TRBV7-2 with TRBJ2-7, with 10 bases matching TRBD1. The CDR3 extends over 14 amino acids. CDR1 SGHTA and CDR2 FQGNSA come from the germline V gene. The V segment lost 5 bases and the J segment 5 bases; nucleotides outside the gene matches: 6.

This clonotype was recorded at least ten times. The rearrangement uses TRBV20-1 and TRBJ2-1, with 8 bases aligning to TRBD1. The length of the CDR3 is 13 residues. Germline assignment: CDR1 DFQATT and CDR2 SNEGSKA (reference sequence). V trimming: 5 bases; J trimming: 2 bases; junction bases outside the gene matches: 2. CDR3 sequence reads: CSALTGAYNEQFF. The CDR3 DNA reads as TGCAGTGCTCTGACAGGGGCCTACAATGAGCAGTTCTTC.

This clonotype was observed a handful of times. V gene TRBV5-1 combines with J gene TRBJ2-6; D perhaps matches TRBD1 (5 bases). CDR3 length equals 16 residues. Germline CDR1 SGHRS, CDR2 YFSETQ. Between the trimmed V and J ends, which lost 2 bases and 0 bases, there was a span of 9 bases. The CDR3 DNA is TGCGCCAGCAGCTTTTTTGGGGCCTCTGGGGCCAACGTCCTGACTTTC. It encodes CASSFFGASGANVLTF. Drawing the rest from reference TRBV5-1 and TRBJ2-6, the complete variable domain is KAGVTQTPRYLIKTRGQQVTLSCSPISGHRSVSWYQQTPGQGLQFLFEYFSETQRNKGNFPGRFSGRQFSNSRSEMNVSTLELGDSALYLCASSFFGASGANVLTFGAGSRLTVL.

The chain has TRBV19 and TRBJ2-5, with 11 bases matching TRBD2. The CDR3 consists of 17 residues. Germline V CDR1 and CDR2: LNHDA, SQIVND (reference sequence). Trimming at V came to 5 bases and at J to 2 bases, leaving 10 bases not matched to a gene. The CDR3 sequence is CASSPISLAGGQETQYF. As DNA, the CDR3 is TGTGCCAGTAGTCCGATTAGCCTAGCGGGGGGACAAGAGACCCAGTACTTC.

Note on this clonotype: Lacking the conserved final phenylalanine or tryptophan, this CDR3 likely reflects a read error. The chain links TRBV6-2 or TRBV6-3 to TRBJ1-2; D gene uncertain. The CDR3 runs to 13 residues. CDR1 is MNHEY, CDR2 SVGEGT, per germline. Trimming removed 6 bases at V and 4 bases at J, with 12 bases between. CDR3 residues: CASRTGSIYGYTV. The CDR3, as DNA: TGTGCCAGCAGAACCGGGTCCATCTATGGCTACACCGTC.

Here the CDR3 DNA reads TGTGCCAGCAGCGATTACGGGGGTAGCAATCAGCCCCAGCATTTT. Its protein is CASSDYGGSNQPQHF. The rearrangement joins TRBV2 to TRBJ1-5, with D maybe TRBD1 (5 bases). Germline CDR1 reads SNHLY; CDR2 reads FYNNEI. V lost 6 bases and J 0 bases, leaving 12 bases between the germline ends. The CDR3 length is 15 residues.

As regards this clonotype: A read error may produce the germline difference seen at one junction end. The rearrangement uses TRBV5-1 and TRBJ2-7, with D unclear. The J call may be in error: the DNA end matches TRBJ2-5 better. This CDR3 spans 14 amino acids. CDR1 is SGHRS and CDR2 is YFSETQ in the germline V gene. Here the CDR3 reads CAGSPTSTGETQYF. The DNA of the CDR3 is TGCGCCGGCAGTCCGACATCTACCGGGGAGACCCAGTACTTC.

As regards this clonotype: Possible read error: a much larger clone is one base away. J is TRBJ2-4 and V is TRBV5-1, with D possibly TRBD1 on 6 matching bases. Germline V gene lookup returns CDR1 SGHRS and CDR2 YFSETQ. V lost 0 bases and J lost 15, with 25 bases in between. The CDR3 covers 16 residues. CDR3 bases: TGCGCCAGCAGCTTGGCCGGCTACAGGGCTACGAGCGAGCGGTACTTC. Translated, it gives CASSLAGYRATSERYF.